Following are 4 T cell receptor beta chains from one sample sequenced in a study of blood T cell repertoires in COVID-19. The data were produced by immunoSEQ multiplex PCR, yet TCRdb's version contains in-frame clones alone and is incomplete. Among under 300,000 clones listed, 85% to 90% were seen once. Input material: PBMCs or T cells enriched from blood (not recorded which). These receptors all stem from a man between 18 and 29 years old who had recovered from COVID-19.

This clone was detected only a few times. The rearrangement links TRBV5-4 to TRBJ2-2; tentative D call: TRBD2 (5 bases). Trimming cost V 1 base and J 1 base, with 11 bases left between them. Germline V gives CDR1 SGHNT, CDR2 YYREEE (reference sequence). The CDR3 extends over 16 amino acids. In DNA, the CDR3 is TGTGCCAGCAGCTTGAACCTAGCTCTGAACACCGGGGAGCTGTTTTTT. This codes for CASSLNLALNTGELFF.

This chain links TRBV10-3 with TRBJ1-6, with 9 bases lining up with TRBD1. Germline CDR1 reads ENHRY; CDR2 reads SYGVKD. The CDR3 consists of 15 residues. The J segment lost 9 bases and the V segment lost 0 bases, leaving 3 bases of the junction unmatched. The CDR3 loop is CAISESPTGGSPLHF. The CDR3 region has the DNA TGTGCCATCAGTGAGTCTCCGACAGGGGGTTCACCCCTCCACTTT.

V usage is TRBV18 and J usage is TRBJ1-3; 7 bases line up with TRBD1. CDR1 is KGHSH and CDR2 is LQKENI in the germline V gene. CDR3 length: 13 amino acids. Germline trimming cut 3 bases from V and 5 bases from J; bases unmatched to any gene: 1. The CDR3 coding sequence is TGTGCCAGCTCACCGGGACAGAGAAACACCATATATTTT. Encoded protein: CASSPGQRNTIYF.

This clone was detected only a few times. J is TRBJ2-2 and V is TRBV4-1, with D perhaps TRBD2 (6 bases). Trimming cost V 0 bases and J 5 bases, with 16 bases left between them. From germline, CDR1 is MGHRA and CDR2 YSYEKL. This CDR3 is built from 17 residues. For the CDR3, the DNA is TGCGCCAGCAGCCAAGATCCCCGGGGGTTGATAACCGGGGAGCTGTTTTTT. This gives the protein CASSQDPRGLITGELFF.